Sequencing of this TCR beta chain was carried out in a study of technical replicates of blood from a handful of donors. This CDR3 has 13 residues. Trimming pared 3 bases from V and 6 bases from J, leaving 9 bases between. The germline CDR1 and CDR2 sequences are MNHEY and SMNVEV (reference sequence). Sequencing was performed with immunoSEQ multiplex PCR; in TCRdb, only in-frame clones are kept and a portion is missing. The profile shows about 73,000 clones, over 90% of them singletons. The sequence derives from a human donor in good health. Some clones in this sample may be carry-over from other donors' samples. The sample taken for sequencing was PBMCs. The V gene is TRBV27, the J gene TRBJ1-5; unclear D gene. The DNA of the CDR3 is TGTGCCAGCAGTTTGGCCGGCGGTCAGCCCCAGCATTTT. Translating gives CASSLAGGQPQHF.